This T cell receptor beta chain is drawn from a study of T cell responses to AZD1222 COVID-19 vaccine. Study observations and caveats: Donors skewed white British and female; clonal diversity was possibly underestimated. Rises in breadth and depth of Spike-specific TCRs came after two AZD1222 doses.

The CDR3 runs 14 residues. The junction had 6 bases not matched to a gene; V was cut back by 2 bases and J by 7 bases. CDR1 and CDR2 (germline): SGHTA, FQGNSA. Assay: immunoSEQ multiplex PCR; the TCRdb copy retains only in-frame clones and omits some. The top ten hold 5% to 6% of the sample, which has 140,000 to 150,000 clones, about 86% seen once. Remarks on this clone: Its antigen is currently unknown.

The sequence was obtained from an adult who received the AZD1222 COVID-19 vaccine. This specimen consisted of peripheral blood, obtained 28 days after the second AZD1222 dose. The rearrangement joins TRBV7-2 to TRBJ1-2, with TRBD1 identical over 8 bases. CDR3 sequence reads: CASSLTQGAGGYTF. CDR3 nucleotides: TGTGCCAGCAGCTTAACCCAGGGGGCTGGTGGCTACACCTTC.